The present TCR beta chain was sequenced within a study of blood T cell repertoires in COVID-19. The data were produced by immunoSEQ multiplex PCR, yet TCRdb's version contains in-frame clones alone and is incomplete. The sample has tens of thousands of clones; about 81% are singletons. The germline V gene encodes CDR1 SGHTA and CDR2 FQGNSA. Trimming cost V 5 bases and J 6 bases, with 10 bases left between them. The CDR3 spans 12 residues. The TCR was taken from a human donor in a cohort sampled during active COVID-19. The chain recombines TRBV7-2 with TRBJ1-1; D not resolved. Sequencing input: peripheral blood. Written as DNA, the CDR3 is TGTGCCAGCAGCCCGACTCTCCCTGAAGCTTTCTTT. Its protein product is CASSPTLPEAFF.